This passage covers 18 T cell receptor beta chains from one sample sequenced in a study of T cell responses to AZD1222 COVID-19 vaccine. Libraries were prepared by immunoSEQ multiplex PCR; TCRdb keeps only in-frame clonotypes and omits some of them. The sample holds about 190,000 clones; 80% to 90% are singletons and the top ten take 6.9%. The sequencing here drew on peripheral blood, taken on day 0 of AZD1222 vaccination. The receptors shown here come from an adult in good health.

The rearrangement joins TRBV2 to TRBJ1-5, with D uncertain. The length of the CDR3 is 14 residues. Trimming cost V 2 bases and J 0 bases, with 5 bases left between them. CDR1 and CDR2 from the germline V gene are SNHLY and FYNNEI. CDR3 sequence reads: CASSEQISNQPQHF. In nucleotides, the CDR3 is TGTGCCAGCAGTGAACAGATTAGCAATCAGCCCCAGCATTTT.

This chain uses TRBV4-3 with TRBJ2-7; 10 positions match TRBD1. Per germline, CDR1 LGHNA and CDR2 YSLEER. The CDR3 length is 16 residues. After removal of 5 bases from V and 4 bases from J, the junction contained 11 bases not matched to a gene. The DNA of the CDR3 is TGCGCCAGCAGCGCCAGTCACAGACAGGGGGCATACGAGCAGTACTTC. It specifies CASSASHRQGAYEQYF.

The chain uses TRBV5-6 and TRBJ2-1; D uncertain. The V and J ends lost 1 base and 2 bases respectively, with 13 bases between them. This CDR3 spans 16 amino acids. The V gene's germline CDR1 is SGHDT and CDR2 YYEEEE. The CDR3: CASSLFRLSPYNEQFF. The CDR3, as DNA: TGTGCCAGCAGCTTGTTCCGCTTAAGCCCCTACAATGAGCAGTTCTTC. Full variable domain (missing parts from reference TRBV5-6 and TRBJ2-1): DAGVTQSPTHLIKTRGQQVTLRCSPKSGHDTVSWYQQALGQGPQFIFQYYEEEERQRGNFPDRFSGHQFPNYSSELNVNALLLGDSALYLCASSLFRLSPYNEQFFGPGTRLTVL.

V usage is TRBV5-4 and J usage is TRBJ2-2, with TRBD1 matching 9 bases. CDR3 length equals 16 residues. Germline V gene lookup returns CDR1 SGHNT and CDR2 YYREEE (reference sequence). The V gene end was trimmed by 3 bases and the J gene end by 0 bases; junction bases not matched to a gene: 3. CDR3 coding DNA: TGTGCCAGCAGCTGGGACAGGGCTCCGAACACCGGGGAGCTGTTTTTT. Its translation: CASSWDRAPNTGELFF.

Only a few counts were recorded for this clone. The chain has TRBV27 and TRBJ2-7, with 7 bases matching TRBD1. Germline V gene lookup returns CDR1 MNHEY and CDR2 SMNVEV (reference sequence). The CDR3 covers 13 residues. Trimming took 3 bases from V and 6 from J; bases not matched to a gene: 5. CDR3 DNA sequence: TGTGCCAGCAGTTTTAGGGCAGGGGGCGAGCAGTACGTC. This sequence encodes CASSFRAGGEQYV.

This chain joins TRBV20-1 and TRBJ2-7, with no clear D. Trimming stripped 3 bases from V and 2 bases from J, with 11 bases between. CDR1 is DFQATT and CDR2 is SNEGSKA in the germline V gene (reference sequence). The CDR3 totals 13 residues. CDR3 bases: TGCAGTGCTAGTACCGCCGGCACCTACGAGCAGTACGTC. This encodes CSASTAGTYEQYV.

The chain employs TRBV6-1 and TRBJ1-2, with D perhaps matching TRBD1 (5 bases). The germline V and J ends were trimmed by 1 base and 6 bases, with 15 bases remaining between them. This CDR3 is built from 15 residues. The germline V gene has CDR1 MNHNS and CDR2 SASEGT. The CDR3 reads CASSEEGVGSHGYTF. For the CDR3, the DNA is TGTGCCAGCAGTGAAGAAGGGGTCGGCAGCCATGGCTACACCTTC.

This clone was detected once. The J gene is TRBJ2-7, the V gene TRBV6-6; 9 bases map to TRBD1. Germline V gene sequence: CDR1 MNHNY, CDR2 SVGAGI (reference sequence). The V and J ends lost 4 bases and 2 bases, in that order; junction bases with no gene match: 9. The CDR3 has 16 amino acids. In nucleotides, the CDR3 is TGTGCCAGCAGTTCTGAACAGGGGGCGCTTCCCTACGAGCAGTACGTC. Translating gives CASSSEQGALPYEQYV.

The chain joins TRBV9 to TRBJ2-7, with TRBD1 matching 7 bases. With V trimmed by 4 bases and J by 1 base, 2 bases remained unmatched. Germline V gene lookup returns CDR1 SGDLS and CDR2 YYNGEE. The CDR3 totals 13 residues. CDR3 bases: TGTGCCAGCAGCCGACAGGGTTCCTACGAGCAGTACTTC. Its protein is CASSRQGSYEQYF.

The rearrangement uses TRBV7-9 and TRBJ1-4, with D uncertain. CDR1 and CDR2 (germline): SEHNR, FQNEAQ (reference sequence). V was shortened by 5 bases and J by 8 bases, with 15 bases between the two germline ends. CDR3 length equals 14 residues. Here the CDR3 DNA reads TGTGCCAGCAGCAGTGGAGTAGGGTGGGAAAAACTGTTTTTT. It yields the protein CASSSGVGWEKLFF. The complete variable domain, with remaining parts taken from reference TRBV7-9 and TRBJ1-4, reads DTGVSQNPRHKITKRGQNVTFRCDPISEHNRLYWYRQTLGQGPEFLTYFQNEAQLEKSRLLSDRFSAERPKGSFSTLEIQRTEQGDSAMYLCASSSGVGWEKLFFGSGTQLSVL.

The chain recombines TRBV9 with TRBJ2-3; 7 bases are a match to TRBD2. Germline V lookup: CDR1 SGDLS, CDR2 YYNGEE. J was trimmed by 2 bases and V by 0 bases; bases with no gene match: 3. CDR3 length: 15 residues. This CDR3 reads CASSVALADTDTQYF. The CDR3 coding sequence is TGTGCCAGCAGCGTAGCCCTAGCGGACACAGATACGCAGTATTTT.

This chain links TRBV7-3 with TRBJ1-3; D may be TRBD1 (6 bases). V lost 5 bases to trimming and J lost 0 bases, with 17 bases between them. This CDR3 region has 17 residues. Germline CDR1 is SGHTA and CDR2 is FQGTGA. The DNA for the CDR3 is TGTGCCAGCAGCCTTAGACCGGACAGTTACTCTGGAAACACCATATATTTT. As protein: CASSLRPDSYSGNTIYF.

This rearrangement joins TRBV7-9 to TRBJ2-5; 7 positions agree with TRBD1. J lost 5 bases, V lost 4 bases, and 7 bases had no gene match. CDR1 and CDR2 from the germline V gene are SEHNR and FQNEAQ (reference sequence). This CDR3 comprises 14 residues. As DNA, the CDR3 is TGTGCCAGCAGCTCGACCGGGACAGAGGAGACCCAGTACTTC. Its translation: CASSSTGTEETQYF.

This chain connects TRBV9 to TRBJ1-3; possible D gene TRBD1, 6 bases. CDR3 length equals 13 residues. Germline CDR1 SGDLS, CDR2 YYNGEE. V lost 0 bases to trimming and J lost 8 bases, with 9 bases between them. This chain's CDR3 is CASSVGQEDTIYF. In DNA form, the CDR3 reads TGTGCCAGCAGCGTAGGACAGGAGGACACCATATATTTT.

The chain employs TRBV5-1 and TRBJ2-2; tentatively, D is TRBD1 (6 bases). CDR1 and CDR2 (germline): SGHRS, YFSETQ. V was cut by 7 bases and J by 4 bases, with 26 bases left in between. This CDR3 has 18 residues. For the CDR3, the DNA is TGCGCCAGCCGCTGGATGACAGGCTATAGTAGTATCACCGGGGAGCTGTTTTTT. Amino acids: CASRWMTGYSSITGELFF. The full variable domain, completed using reference TRBV5-1 and TRBJ2-2, is KAGVTQTPRYLIKTRGQQVTLSCSPISGHRSVSWYQQTPGQGLQFLFEYFSETQRNKGNFPGRFSGRQFSNSRSEMNVSTLELGDSALYLCASRWMTGYSSITGELFFGEGSRLTVL.

The chain combines TRBV13 with TRBJ1-1, with TRBD1 matching 7 bases. V lost 4 bases and J lost 3; bases outside the gene matches: 8. Looked up from germline, CDR1 is PRHDT and CDR2 is FYEKMQ (reference sequence). The CDR3 length is 15 residues. The CDR3 bases are TGTGCCAGCAGCTCCCTGACAGGGTGGGACACTGAAGCTTTCTTT. Translated, it gives CASSSLTGWDTEAFF.

CDR3 sequence: CASSQVTEDTGELFF. In DNA form, the CDR3 reads TGCGCCAGCAGCCAAGTTACGGAAGACACCGGGGAGCTGTTTTTT. This chain connects TRBV4-1 to TRBJ2-2, with D uncertain. Trimming removed 1 base at V and 3 bases at J, with 9 bases between. The germline CDR1 and CDR2 sequences are MGHRA and YSYEKL. The CDR3 covers 15 residues.

This clone was recorded a few times. The genes are TRBV5-1 and TRBJ1-6, with D hard to call. Germline V gene sequence: CDR1 SGHRS, CDR2 YFSETQ. V lost 1 base to trimming and J lost 0 bases, with 2 bases between them. The CDR3 has 14 amino acids. CDR3 in amino acids: CASSLRSYNSPLHF. For the CDR3, the DNA is TGCGCCAGCAGCTTGCGCTCCTATAATTCACCCCTCCACTTT.